This T cell receptor beta chain was sequenced during a study of neurological immune-mediated disorders. General study points: CDR3 amino acid sequences of expanded clones were not shared across subjects, a result suggesting private repertoires in all groups. The study found the most TCR clonal expansion in HTLV-1-associated myelopathy and the least in multiple sclerosis, below healthy controls.

Looked up from germline, CDR1 is LNHNV and CDR2 is YYDKDF (reference sequence). Trimming pared 0 bases from V and 4 bases from J, leaving 10 bases between. The CDR3 has 15 residues. As regards this clonotype: Antigen: not known.

TCRdb reprocessed the 5' RACE reads with MiXCR, giving one entry per CDR3 protein. The sample lists approximately 100,000 distinct CDR3 sequences; roughly 4% were seen once. The sequence was obtained from a woman aged 18 to 35 with multiple sclerosis. The chain joins TRBV15 to TRBJ1-3; the D is unclear. Input material: PBMCs. DNA of the CDR3: TGTGCCACCAGCAGAGATCCGGGTGCGGGAAACACCATATATTTT. Translated: CATSRDPGAGNTIYF.